The rows below give T cell receptor beta chains drawn from one sample of a study of blood T cell repertoires in COVID-19. Data came from immunoSEQ multiplex PCR; TCRdb stores just in-frame clones and leaves some out. The sample consists of 87,000 or so clones, approximately 87% of them appearing once. The sequenced sample was peripheral blood. These receptors were collected from a human donor with acute or convalescent COVID-19. The donor label of this sample is uncertain. The CDR3 runs from the conserved cysteine through the conserved F or W. Each record gives: J gene, V gene, clone size, D gene, CDR3 DNA, CDR3 protein. The D gene is left open where the match is weak. Rows give clone size only sometimes, using once, few, many, or a class for an expanded clone.

TRBJ1-5 TRBV18 . . TGTGCCAGCTCACCACCGTTGGGGCAGCAGGACACCTTGCCCCAGCATTTT CASSPPLGQQDTLPQHF
TRBJ2-2 TRBV7-6 few TRBD2 TGTGCCAGCAGCCCCAGGGGGACTAGCGGGGGAAGGAACACCGGGGAGCTGTTTTTT CASSPRGTSGGRNTGELFF
TRBJ1-1 TRBV7-9 . TRBD1 TGTGCCAGCAGGCAGGGGGAGGACATGAACACTGAAGCTTTCTTT CASRQGEDMNTEAFF
TRBJ2-7 TRBV13 . TRBD1 TGTGCCAGCAGCCCCCCAGACAGGGAACGCCCAACCTACGAGCAGTACTTC CASSPPDRERPTYEQYF
TRBJ2-1 TRBV28 . . TGTGCCAGCAGTTTAGTTCTCAATGAGCAGTTCTTC CASSLVLNEQFF
TRBJ2-1 TRBV7-7 . TRBD1 TGTGCCAGCAGCTCCGGGACAGGGTTGGTAAATGAGCAGTTCTTC CASSSGTGLVNEQFF
TRBJ2-3 TRBV28 . . TGTGCCAGCAGTCCGGCGGACAGTCCCACAGATACGCAGTATTTT CASSPADSPTDTQYF
TRBJ1-4 TRBV7-9 . . TGTGCCAGCAGCTTACGGAAGGGGGAAAAACTGTTTTTT CASSLRKGEKLFF
TRBJ2-1 TRBV9 . TRBD2 TGTGCCAGCAGCGTAGGGGACTATATTCGGTCGAGCGGGGGGGAGTATGAGCAGTTCTTC CASSVGDYIRSSGGEYEQFF
TRBJ1-3 TRBV5-6 . . TGTGCCAGCAGCTTGGAGGGGTCTGGAAACACCATATATTTT CASSLEGSGNTIYF
TRBJ2-3 TRBV7-3 . . TGTGCCAGCAGCTTATCTAGCGCAGATACGCAGTATTTT CASSLSSADTQYF
TRBJ1-1 TRBV6-2/TRBV6-3 . TRBD1 TGTGCCAGCAGTTACGATCGACAGGGCTACACTGAAGCTTTCTTT CASSYDRQGYTEAFF
TRBJ2-7 TRBV6-6 . . TGTGCCAGCAGTTCACCTGAGGGATACGAGCAGTACTTC CASSSPEGYEQYF
TRBJ1-2 TRBV5-4 . TRBD1 TGTGCCAGCAGACAGGGACAGTCGAGAGAGGTCAGTGGCTACACCTTC CASRQGQSREVSGYTF
TRBJ2-1 TRBV5-5 . . TGTGCCAGCAGCCCAGGGGGGAAGGCGTACTCCTACAATGAGCAGTTCTTC CASSPGGKAYSYNEQFF
TRBJ2-3 TRBV19 . TRBD1 TGTGCCAGTAACGGACAGGGGCTAGGAGATACGCAGTATTTT CASNGQGLGDTQYF
TRBJ1-2 TRBV28 . TRBD1 TGTGCCAGCAGTTCAGGGGGGCTCTTGAACTATGGCTACACCTTC CASSSGGLLNYGYTF
TRBJ2-1 TRBV7-3 . . TGTGCCAGCAGCTTATGGGGCGATGAGCAGTTCTTC CASSLWGDEQFF
TRBJ2-2 TRBV6-5 . TRBD2 TGTGCCAGCAGGACGGGGGGGACCGGGGAGCTGTTTTTT CASRTGGTGELFF
TRBJ1-1 TRBV5-6 . . TGTGCCAGCAGGGAGGGCTTGAACACTGAAGCTTTCTTT CASREGLNTEAFF
TRBJ1-2 TRBV27 . . TGTGCCAGCAGTTTAGGGGCAGGCTATGGCTACACCTTC CASSLGAGYGYTF
TRBJ1-1 TRBV20-1 . . TGCAGTGCAGCTGAGAACACTGAAGCTTTCTTT CSAAENTEAFF
TRBJ1-2 TRBV3-1/TRBV3-2 . TRBD1 TGTGCCAGCAGTCTACAGGGGGCGCTGGGCTATGGCTACACCTTC CASSLQGALGYGYTF
TRBJ2-2 TRBV19 . TRBD1 TGTGCCAGCCAGGGGGCGGTCGGCACCGGGGAGCTGTTTTTT CASQGAVGTGELFF
TRBJ2-1 TRBV28 . . TGTGCCAGCAGTTCCTCGGGCAATGAGCAGTTCTTC CASSSSGNEQFF
TRBJ2-7 TRBV19 . . TGTGCCAGTAGTATAGGGAGACAGGCCTCCTACGAGCAGTACTTC CASSIGRQASYEQYF
TRBJ2-7 TRBV9 . TRBD1 TGTGCCAGCAGCGAGACAGGGTTCAGCTCCTACGAGCAGTACTTC CASSETGFSSYEQYF
TRBJ1-6 TRBV28 . TRBD1 TGTGCCACCGGATCGGGACAGGGACTGAATTCACCCCTCCACTTT CATGSGQGLNSPLHF
TRBJ1-1 TRBV5-1 . TRBD1 TGCGCCAGCAGCCATGGGACAGGGGGCGGCACTGAAGCTTTCTTT CASSHGTGGGTEAFF
TRBJ2-3 TRBV5-1 . . TGCGCCAGCAGCTTGAGTCCAGGAGATACGCAGTATTTT CASSLSPGDTQYF
TRBJ2-2 TRBV2 once TRBD1 TGTGCCAGTAGGGACAGGGTGAACACCGGGGAGCTGTTTTTT CASRDRVNTGELFF
TRBJ2-1 TRBV2 once TRBD2 TGTGCCAGCAGTGAAAAGGGGCGGGGGGCCTTGAATGAGCAGTTCTTC CASSEKGRGALNEQFF
TRBJ1-3 TRBV7-7 . . TGTGCTAGCAGCTTAGGAGACAGCTCTGGAAACACCATATATTTT CASSLGDSSGNTIYF
TRBJ2-7 TRBV28 . TRBD1 TGTGCCAGCAGTTTCCAAAGAGGGACAGTCTCCTACGAGCAGTACTTC CASSFQRGTVSYEQYF
TRBJ1-4 TRBV6-6 few . TGTGCCAGCAGTAAACGGCAGGGGAATGAAAAACTGTTTTTT CASSKRQGNEKLFF
TRBJ2-2 TRBV24-1 . . TGTGCCACCAGTGAGGCCATCACCGGGGAGCTGTTTTTT CATSEAITGELFF
TRBJ1-4 TRBV5-6 . TRBD1 TGTGCCAGCAGCTCGGACAGGGGGCCATTCTATGAAAAACTGTTTTTT CASSSDRGPFYEKLFF
TRBJ1-4 TRBV7-9 once . TGTGCCAGCAGCTTGGGGAGCGATTCTGAAAAACTGTTTTTT CASSLGSDSEKLFF
TRBJ2-7 TRBV24-1 . TRBD1 TGTGCCACCAGTGATTTGCTGCGGACAGGGGCTTCCTACGAGCAGTACTTC CATSDLLRTGASYEQYF
TRBJ1-2 TRBV7-9 few TRBD1 TGTGCCAGCAGCTTAGAAGGGGGCGGCTATGGCTACACCTTC CASSLEGGGYGYTF
TRBJ2-7 TRBV6-5 . . TGTGCCAGCCCCTGGGGGGTCGAGCAGTACTTC CASPWGVEQYF
TRBJ2-7 TRBV7-9 few . TGTGCCAGCAGCTTAGGGGGGCTAAGCTCCTACGAGCAGTACTTC CASSLGGLSSYEQYF
TRBJ2-1 TRBV7-8 . . TGTGCCAGCAGCCGAGGGGGGGGATACAATGAGCAGTTCTTC CASSRGGGYNEQFF